The sequence of this TCR beta chain was determined in a study of T-cell memory formation after mild COVID-19. Study in general: The two donors had largely donor-specific TCR clusters. Study-wide findings and caveats: Clones contracting across day 15 to 85 had a balanced CD4/CD8 profile; later expanding clones leaned CD4+. Memory from before infection featured some responding clones, which suggests cross-reactive memory joined.

TCRalpha and TCRbeta libraries used 5'RACE with constant-segment primers and UMIs. A single record per CDR3 protein comes from TCRdb applying MiXCR to the 5' RACE reads. The sample contains almost 350,000 distinct CDR3 sequences, under 25% of which appear only once. The table lists this clonotype with a few counts. Its matching antigen is unknown. V was shortened by 2 bases and J by 2 bases, with 13 bases between the two germline ends. CDR1 MNHEY and CDR2 SVGEGT come from the germline V gene. The CDR3 sequence is 15 residues long. The sequence was obtained from a man aged 18 to 29 who had mild COVID-19 (a few samples of this study predate the infection). Cell type and time point are not known. This rearrangement joins TRBV6-2 or TRBV6-3 to TRBJ2-7; D possibly uses TRBD1 or TRBD2 (6 bases each). Material: PBMCs or a T cell subset sorted from them (not recorded which). The chain's CDR3 is CASSYAFRGAYEQYF. CDR3 nucleotide sequence: TGTGCCAGCAGTTACGCGTTTAGGGGGGCCTACGAGCAGTACTTC.